This T cell receptor (beta chain) was captured by sequencing in a study of cytomegalovirus exposure and HLA in healthy donors. TCRdb keeps only in-frame clones here, not all; method: immunoSEQ multiplex PCR. The sample includes under 300,000 clones, 70% to 90% of them seen just once. The trim removed 5 bases at V and 2 bases at J, leaving 14 bases unmatched. The CDR3 length is 16 residues. Germline CDR1 is SQVTM and CDR2 is ANQGSEA. While the first cohort had over 650 subjects, the donors belonged to the separate validation cohort of 100 to 150 subjects. This TCR came from a young woman in good health and CMV-seronegative. Sequencing was done on a sample of PBMCs. The genes are TRBV29-1 and TRBJ2-7; TRBD2 matches at 8 bases. The CDR3 loop is CSVLSQRGRLTYEQYF. The CDR3 DNA is TGCAGCGTTTTGTCTCAGCGGGGGCGACTAACCTACGAGCAGTACTTC.